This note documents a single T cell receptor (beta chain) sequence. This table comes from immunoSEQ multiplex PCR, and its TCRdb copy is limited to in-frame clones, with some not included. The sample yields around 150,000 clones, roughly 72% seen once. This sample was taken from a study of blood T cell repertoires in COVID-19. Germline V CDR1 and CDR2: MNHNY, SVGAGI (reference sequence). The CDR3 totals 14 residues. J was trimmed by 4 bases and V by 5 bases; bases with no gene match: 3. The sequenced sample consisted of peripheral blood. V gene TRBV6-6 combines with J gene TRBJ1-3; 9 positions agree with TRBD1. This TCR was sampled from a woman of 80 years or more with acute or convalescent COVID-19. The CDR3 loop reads CASSDRGYGNTIYF. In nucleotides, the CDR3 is TGTGCCAGCAGTGACAGGGGGTACGGAAACACCATATATTTT.